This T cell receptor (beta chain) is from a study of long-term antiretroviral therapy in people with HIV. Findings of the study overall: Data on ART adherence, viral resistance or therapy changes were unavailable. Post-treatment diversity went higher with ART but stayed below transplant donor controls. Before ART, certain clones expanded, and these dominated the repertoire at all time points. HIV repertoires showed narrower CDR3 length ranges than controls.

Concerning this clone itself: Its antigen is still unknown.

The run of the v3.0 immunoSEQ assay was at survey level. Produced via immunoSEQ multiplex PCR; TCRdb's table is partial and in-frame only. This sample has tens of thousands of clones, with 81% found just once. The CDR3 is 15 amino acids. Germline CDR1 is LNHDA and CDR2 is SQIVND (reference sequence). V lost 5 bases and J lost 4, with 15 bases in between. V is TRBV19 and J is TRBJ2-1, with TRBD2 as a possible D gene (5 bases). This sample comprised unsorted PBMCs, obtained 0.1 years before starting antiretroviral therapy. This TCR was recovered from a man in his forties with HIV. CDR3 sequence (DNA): TGTGCCAGTAGTTTAGGGAGTTCGTCGTACAATGAGCAGTTCTTC. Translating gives CASSLGSSSYNEQFF. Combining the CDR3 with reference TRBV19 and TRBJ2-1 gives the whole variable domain DGGITQSPKYLFRKEGQNVTLSCEQNLNHDAMYWYRQDPGQGLRLIYYSQIVNDFQKGDIAEGYSVSREKKESFPLTVTSAQKNPTAFYLCASSLGSSSYNEQFFGPGTRLTVL.